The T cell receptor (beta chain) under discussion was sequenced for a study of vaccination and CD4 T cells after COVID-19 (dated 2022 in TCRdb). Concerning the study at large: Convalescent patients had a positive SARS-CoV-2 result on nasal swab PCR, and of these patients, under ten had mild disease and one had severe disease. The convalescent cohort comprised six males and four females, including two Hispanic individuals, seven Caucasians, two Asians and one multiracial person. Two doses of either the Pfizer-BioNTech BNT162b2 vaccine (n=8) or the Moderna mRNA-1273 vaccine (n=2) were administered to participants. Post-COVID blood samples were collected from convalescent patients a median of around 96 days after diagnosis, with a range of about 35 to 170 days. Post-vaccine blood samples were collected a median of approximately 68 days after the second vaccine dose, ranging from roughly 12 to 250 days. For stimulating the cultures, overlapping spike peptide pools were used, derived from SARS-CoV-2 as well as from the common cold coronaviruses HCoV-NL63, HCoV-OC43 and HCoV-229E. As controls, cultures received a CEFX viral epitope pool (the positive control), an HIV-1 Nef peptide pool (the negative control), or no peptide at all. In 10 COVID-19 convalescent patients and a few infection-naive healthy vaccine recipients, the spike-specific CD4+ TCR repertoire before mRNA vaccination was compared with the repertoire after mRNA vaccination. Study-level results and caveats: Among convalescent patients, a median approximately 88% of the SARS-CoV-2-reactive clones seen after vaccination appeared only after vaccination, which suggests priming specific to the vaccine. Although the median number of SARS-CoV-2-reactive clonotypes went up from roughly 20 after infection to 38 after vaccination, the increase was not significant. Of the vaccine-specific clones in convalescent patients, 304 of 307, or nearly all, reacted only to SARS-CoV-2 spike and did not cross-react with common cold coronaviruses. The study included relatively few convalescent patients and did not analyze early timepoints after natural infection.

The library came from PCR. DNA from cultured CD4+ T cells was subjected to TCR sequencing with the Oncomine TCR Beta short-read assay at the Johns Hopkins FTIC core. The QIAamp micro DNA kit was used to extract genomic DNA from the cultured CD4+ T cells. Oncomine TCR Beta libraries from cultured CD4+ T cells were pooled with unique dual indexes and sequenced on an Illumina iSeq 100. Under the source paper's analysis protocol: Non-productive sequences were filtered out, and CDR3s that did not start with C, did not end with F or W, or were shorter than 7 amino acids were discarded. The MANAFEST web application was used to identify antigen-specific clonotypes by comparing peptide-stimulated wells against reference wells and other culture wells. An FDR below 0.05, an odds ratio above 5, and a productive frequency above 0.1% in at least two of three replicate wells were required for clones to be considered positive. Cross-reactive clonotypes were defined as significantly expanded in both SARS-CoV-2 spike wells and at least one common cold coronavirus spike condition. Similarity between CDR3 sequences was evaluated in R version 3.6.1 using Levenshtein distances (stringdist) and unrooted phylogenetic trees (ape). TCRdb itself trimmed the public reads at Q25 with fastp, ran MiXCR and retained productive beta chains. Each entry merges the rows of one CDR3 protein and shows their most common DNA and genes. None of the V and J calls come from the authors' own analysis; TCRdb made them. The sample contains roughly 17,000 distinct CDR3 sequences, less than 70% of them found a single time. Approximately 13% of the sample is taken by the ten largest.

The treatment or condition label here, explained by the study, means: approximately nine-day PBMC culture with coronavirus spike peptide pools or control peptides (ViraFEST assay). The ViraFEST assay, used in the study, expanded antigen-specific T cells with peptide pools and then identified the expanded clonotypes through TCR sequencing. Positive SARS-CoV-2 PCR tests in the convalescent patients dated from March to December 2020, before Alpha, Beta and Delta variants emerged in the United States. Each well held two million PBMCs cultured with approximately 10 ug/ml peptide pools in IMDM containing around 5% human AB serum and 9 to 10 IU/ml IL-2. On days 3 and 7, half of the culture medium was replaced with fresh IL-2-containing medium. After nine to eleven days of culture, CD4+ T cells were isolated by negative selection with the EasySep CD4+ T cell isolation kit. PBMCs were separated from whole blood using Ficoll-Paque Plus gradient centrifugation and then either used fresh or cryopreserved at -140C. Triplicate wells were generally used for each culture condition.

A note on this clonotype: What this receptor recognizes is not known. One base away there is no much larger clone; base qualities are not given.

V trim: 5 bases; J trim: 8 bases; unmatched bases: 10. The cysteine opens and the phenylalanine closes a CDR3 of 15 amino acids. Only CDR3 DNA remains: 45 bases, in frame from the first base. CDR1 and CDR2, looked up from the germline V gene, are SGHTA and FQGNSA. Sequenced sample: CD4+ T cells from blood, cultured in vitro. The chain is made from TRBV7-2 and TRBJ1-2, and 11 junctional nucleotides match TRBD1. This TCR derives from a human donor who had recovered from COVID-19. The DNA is TGTGCCAGCAGCACTCTTGGACAGGGGGCTCGGGGCTACACCTTC. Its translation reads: CASSTLGQGARGYTF. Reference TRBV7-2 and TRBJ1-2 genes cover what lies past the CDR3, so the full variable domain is GAGVSQSPSNKVTEKGKDVELRCDPISGHTALYWYRQSLGQGLEFLIYFQGNSAPDKSGLPSDRFSAERTGGSVSTLTIQRTQQEDSAVYLCASSTLGQGARGYTFGSGTRLTVV.